A selection of T cell receptor beta chains follows, all from one sample in a study of T-cell reconstitution after alpha-beta-depleted transplantation in children. TCRdb re-called the PCR reads through MiXCR, storing one row per CDR3 protein. The repertoire holds approximately 350,000 distinct CDR3 sequences, about an eighth seen once, with around 4% in the top ten. This sample comprised PBMCs, obtained from the stem cell graft. Receptors were obtained from a human donor who donated a stem cell graft to a child with Fanconi anemia. CDR3s include the opening cysteine and the closing phenylalanine or tryptophan. Each record gives: V gene, clone size, J gene, D gene, CDR3 protein, CDR3 DNA. The D gene is left open where the match is weak. The size field is filled for only some rows; it gives once, few, many or a size class.

>TRBV6-6|few|TRBJ2-5|-
CASSYWASETQYF
TGTGCCAGCAGTTATTGGGCGAGTGAGACCCAGTACTTC
>TRBV12-3/TRBV12-4|many|TRBJ2-1|-
CASSYSGGLSYNEQFF
TGTGCCAGCAGTTATTCCGGGGGTCTCTCCTACAATGAGCAGTTCTTC
>TRBV7-2|many|TRBJ2-3|-
CASSPEGLSTDTQYF
TGTGCCAGCAGCCCAGAGGGGCTCAGCACAGATACGCAGTATTTT
>TRBV11-3|-|TRBJ2-2|TRBD1
CASSARTGNTGELFF
TGTGCCAGCAGCGCAAGGACAGGGAACACCGGGGAGCTGTTTTTT
>TRBV7-6|-|TRBJ1-1|-
CASSLLGVGDQNEAFF
TGTGCCAGCAGCTTACTGGGAGTTGGGGACCAGAATGAAGCTTTCTTT
>TRBV12-3/TRBV12-4|-|TRBJ2-1|-
CASSYGSPSHEQFF
TGTGCCAGCAGTTACGGTAGTCCCTCCCATGAGCAGTTCTTC
>TRBV7-8|many|TRBJ1-1|TRBD1
CASSLVQGANTEAFF
TGTGCCAGCAGCTTAGTACAGGGGGCTAACACTGAAGCTTTCTTT
>TRBV29-1|many|TRBJ2-5|TRBD2
CSVVGGSTRAQYF
TGCAGCGTTGTCGGGGGGTCTACGAGGGCCCAGTACTTC
>TRBV5-4|-|TRBJ2-7|-
CASSLEQGRGHEQYF
TGTGCCAGCAGCTTAGAACAGGGACGCGGTCACGAGCAGTACTTC
>TRBV24-1|many|TRBJ2-2|TRBD1
CATSDSGTGRTGELFF
TGTGCCACCAGTGATTCCGGGACAGGGCGCACCGGGGAGCTGTTTTTT
>TRBV7-9|-|TRBJ1-2|TRBD1
CASSLGSDRVGTF
TGTGCCAGCAGCTTAGGCTCGGACAGGGTGGGAACCTTC
>TRBV5-1|few|TRBJ1-5|-
CASSWDGENQPQHF
TGCGCCAGCAGCTGGGACGGCGAAAATCAGCCCCAGCATTTT
>TRBV29-1|many|TRBJ2-1|-
CSVEAGDRPYNEQFF
TGCAGCGTTGAAGCCGGCGACAGGCCCTACAATGAGCAGTTCTTC
>TRBV27|few|TRBJ1-1|TRBD1
CASSLRQGLTEAFF
TGTGCCAGCAGTCTAAGACAGGGACTCACTGAAGCTTTCTTT
>TRBV24-1|-|TRBJ2-1|TRBD1
CATSDPGQNNNNEQFF
TGTGCCACCAGTGATCCGGGACAGAATAATAACAATGAGCAGTTCTTC
>TRBV5-6|few|TRBJ2-5|-
CASSFTVGETQYF
TGTGCCAGCAGCTTTACGGTAGGGGAGACCCAGTACTTC
>TRBV5-5|many|TRBJ2-1|-
CASSLVKVGLTKGEQFF
TGTGCCAGCAGCTTGGTGAAGGTGGGGCTAACAAAGGGTGAGCAGTTCTTC
>TRBV27|many|TRBJ1-2|-
CASGTQGRYTF
TGTGCCAGCGGAACACAGGGCCGCTACACCTTC
>TRBV2|-|TRBJ1-6|-
CASSEALDYNSPLHF
TGTGCCAGCAGTGAAGCCTTGGATTATAATTCACCCCTCCACTTT
>TRBV6-1|many|TRBJ1-1|TRBD1
CASSTGGGMNTEAFF
TGTGCCAGCAGTACAGGGGGCGGGATGAACACTGAAGCTTTCTTT
>TRBV5-1|few|TRBJ1-2|TRBD1
CASSLGQGQANYGYTF
TGCGCCAGCAGCCTAGGACAGGGCCAAGCTAACTATGGCTACACCTTC
>TRBV6-5|many|TRBJ1-3|-
CAARGSRNTIYF
TGTGCCGCGCGAGGGAGCAGAAACACCATATATTTT
>TRBV5-1|-|TRBJ2-7|-
CASSFFRENEQYF
TGCGCCAGCAGCTTTTTCAGGGAGAACGAGCAGTACTTC
>TRBV20-1|many|TRBJ2-2|TRBD1
CSARHRGSTGELFF
TGCAGTGCTAGACACAGGGGGAGCACCGGGGAGCTGTTTTTT
>TRBV4-3|once|TRBJ2-3|TRBD1
CASSPHGDRPLSTDTQYF
TGCGCCAGCAGCCCCCACGGGGACAGGCCCCTAAGCACAGATACGCAGTATTTT
>TRBV5-1|many|TRBJ2-1|-
CASGIGALSYNEQFF
TGCGCCAGCGGTATCGGGGCCTTATCCTACAATGAGCAGTTCTTC
>TRBV6-2/TRBV6-3|-|TRBJ2-1|TRBD1
CASSLPGGTREKFF
TGTGCCAGCAGTCTCCCAGGGGGTACTAGGGAGAAGTTCTTC
>TRBV6-5|-|TRBJ2-3|-
CASRGDPRAQYF
TGTGCCAGCAGGGGGGACCCCAGGGCGCAGTATTTT
>TRBV6-5|-|TRBJ1-1|-
CASSYSWADTEAFF
TGTGCCAGCAGTTACTCGTGGGCGGACACTGAAGCTTTCTTT
>TRBV4-2|few|TRBJ1-2|-
CASSHGTFDGYTF
TGTGCCAGCAGCCATGGGACTTTCGATGGCTACACCTTC
>TRBV6-5|-|TRBJ2-3|-
CASIRHWNRGPSTDTQYF
TGTGCCAGCATTAGACATTGGAACCGGGGACCTAGCACAGATACGCAGTATTTT
>TRBV20-1|-|TRBJ1-5|-
CSASIGAGQPQHF
TGCAGTGCTAGCATTGGGGCTGGTCAGCCCCAGCATTTT
>TRBV20-1|many|TRBJ1-2|-
CSARDPRTNYGYTF
TGCAGTGCTAGAGATCCAAGAACTAACTATGGCTACACCTTC
>TRBV5-1|few|TRBJ2-7|-
CASSIQAASPYEQYF
TGCGCCAGCAGCATTCAAGCAGCCAGCCCTTACGAGCAGTACTTC
>TRBV11-2|once|TRBJ2-1|TRBD2
CASSRLAGVHAMNEQFF
TGTGCCAGCAGTAGGCTAGCGGGGGTCCACGCGATGAATGAGCAGTTCTTC
>TRBV30|few|TRBJ1-1|-
CAWSELRQGMAFF
TGTGCCTGGAGTGAACTACGGCAGGGCATGGCTTTCTTT
>TRBV7-7|once|TRBJ2-1|-
CASSFAPLGEQFF
TGTGCTAGCAGCTTTGCACCTCTGGGGGAGCAGTTCTTC
>TRBV24-1|few|TRBJ2-3|TRBD1
CATSDLGTGSDTQYF
TGTGCCACCAGTGATCTAGGGACAGGGTCAGATACGCAGTATTTT
>TRBV6-5|-|TRBJ1-1|-
CASSYDGTEAFF
TGTGCCAGCAGTTACGATGGGACTGAAGCTTTCTTT
>TRBV5-1|many|TRBJ1-3|TRBD1
CASSTTGGFSGNTIYF
TGCGCCAGCAGCACGACAGGGGGCTTCTCTGGAAACACCATATATTTT
>TRBV3-1|few|TRBJ1-2|-
CASSQFPRYTF
TGTGCCAGCAGCCAGTTTCCTCGCTACACCTTC
>TRBV12-3/TRBV12-4|many|TRBJ2-1|-
CASSSEWSEQFF
TGTGCCAGCAGTTCGGAGTGGAGTGAGCAGTTCTTC
>TRBV7-9|few|TRBJ2-1|-
CASSPLGRFSYNEQFF
TGTGCCAGCAGCCCTCTAGGGAGGTTTTCGTACAATGAGCAGTTCTTC
>TRBV7-8|few|TRBJ1-2|-
CASSLERGGNTGGYTF
TGTGCCAGCAGCCTTGAGCGCGGGGGGAATACTGGTGGCTACACCTTC
>TRBV4-3|few|TRBJ2-1|TRBD1
CASSQWFLQDRVDNEQFF
TGCGCCAGCAGCCAATGGTTTTTGCAGGACAGGGTAGACAATGAGCAGTTCTTC
>TRBV9|many|TRBJ2-2|TRBD2
CASSAGRGLNTGELFF
TGTGCCAGCAGCGCCGGGAGGGGGTTAAACACCGGGGAGCTGTTTTTT
>TRBV5-1|-|TRBJ2-5|-
CASSRGTQYF
TGCGCCAGCAGCAGGGGGACCCAGTACTTC
>TRBV5-6|few|TRBJ1-1|-
CASSLLTPLVSNTEAFF
TGTGCCAGCAGCTTGCTCACGCCATTGGTTTCGAACACTGAAGCTTTCTTT
>TRBV2|few|TRBJ2-7|-
CASRPRQDPYEQYF
TGTGCCAGCAGACCCAGACAGGACCCCTACGAGCAGTACTTC
>TRBV12-3/TRBV12-4|few|TRBJ1-4|-
CASSLGGRANEKLFF
TGTGCCAGCAGTTTAGGGGGTAGGGCTAATGAAAAACTGTTTTTT
>TRBV28|few|TRBJ2-1|-
CATQQNEQFF
TGTGCCACCCAACAGAATGAGCAGTTCTTC
>TRBV12-3/TRBV12-4|few|TRBJ2-3|-
CASSLVLSGDTQYF
TGTGCCAGCAGTTTAGTCCTCTCCGGAGATACGCAGTATTTT
>TRBV7-9|-|TRBJ1-5|-
CASSLNDQYSNQPQHF
TGTGCCAGCAGCTTAAACGACCAATATAGCAATCAGCCCCAGCATTTT